Listed here are 7 T cell receptor beta chains from one sample, sequenced in a study of cytomegalovirus exposure and HLA in healthy donors. PCR used 60 Vbeta primers and 13 Jbeta primers. Generated by immunoSEQ multiplex PCR, the TCRdb table keeps only in-frame clones and is missing some. The sample records approximately 180,000 clones, 80% being singletons. The sample was PBMCs. These receptors were taken from a woman aged 40 to 55 in good health and CMV-seronegative.

The V and J genes are TRBV7-9 and TRBJ2-3, with 13 positions matching TRBD2. This CDR3 spans 15 amino acids. Trimming cost V 5 bases and J 6 bases; bases outside gene matches: 5. Germline lookup yields CDR1 SEHNR and CDR2 FQNEAQ (reference sequence). CDR3 loop: CASSRTSGSGDTQYF. The CDR3 nucleotides are TGTGCCAGCAGCCGGACTAGCGGGAGTGGGGATACGCAGTATTTT.

V usage is TRBV5-6 and J usage is TRBJ2-4, with D possibly TRBD2 on 5 matching bases. The length of the CDR3 is 13 residues. Germline CDR1 reads SGHDT; CDR2 reads YYEEEE. With 7 bases removed from V and 4 bases from J, the gap between germline ends came to 12 bases. The CDR3 sequence is CASLDWRKNIQYF. Here the CDR3 DNA reads TGTGCCAGCCTGGATTGGAGGAAAAACATTCAGTACTTC.

The chain employs TRBV5-8 and TRBJ1-1; 8 bases fit TRBD1. The J segment lost 10 bases and the V segment lost 2 bases, leaving 7 bases of the junction unmatched. CDR3 length: 13 amino acids. The V gene's germline CDR1 is SGHTS and CDR2 YDEGEE. The CDR3: CASSFRQGIGAFF. DNA of the CDR3: TGTGCCAGCAGCTTCCGACAGGGGATAGGAGCTTTCTTT. Drawing the rest from reference TRBV5-8 and TRBJ1-1, the complete variable domain is EAGVTQSPTHLIKTRGQQATLRCSPISGHTSVYWYQQALGLGLQFLLWYDEGEERNRGNFPPRFSGRQFPNYSSELNVNALELEDSALYLCASSFRQGIGAFFGQGTRLTVV.

This rearrangement joins TRBV30 to TRBJ1-1, with 7 bases fitting TRBD1. In germline, CDR1 is GTSNPN, CDR2 SVGIG (reference sequence). The CDR3 totals 13 residues. V lost 5 bases and J lost 2; bases outside the gene matches: 5. The CDR3 DNA reads as TGTGCCTGGGAGACAGGGAGTAACACTGAAGCTTTCTTT. Residues: CAWETGSNTEAFF.

J is TRBJ2-3 and V is TRBV19, with TRBD1 identical over 9 bases. Germline V gene data show CDR1 as LNHDA and CDR2 as SQIVND (reference sequence). Germline trimming cut 6 bases from V and 4 bases from J; bases unmatched to any gene: 11. The length of the CDR3 is 16 residues. The CDR3 DNA follows: TGTGCCAGTAGCCCAAGCCGGGACAGGGTCTCAGATACGCAGTATTTT. Residues: CASSPSRDRVSDTQYF.

The chain combines TRBV6-1 with TRBJ2-7, with D perhaps matching TRBD1 (6 bases). Germline CDR1 reads MNHNS; CDR2 reads SASEGT. The CDR3 contains 13 residues. Trimming cost V 5 bases and J 5 bases, with 13 bases left between them. The CDR3: CASSRQAEDEQYV. CDR3 DNA: TGTGCCAGCAGTCGACAGGCGGAGGACGAGCAGTACGTC.

The chain is built from TRBV9 and TRBJ2-5, with TRBD1 identical over 7 bases. The germline gives CDR1 SGDLS, CDR2 YYNGEE. This CDR3 comprises 17 residues. After removal of 0 bases from V and 2 bases from J, the junction contained 10 bases not matched to a gene. The CDR3 DNA sequence: TGTGCCAGCAGCGTAGGACCGACAGGGACCGTACAAGAGACCCAGTACTTC. Translated: CASSVGPTGTVQETQYF.